Described below is a single T cell receptor (beta chain) sequence and its context. CDR1 and CDR2 (germline): LGHDT, YNNKEL (reference sequence). CDR3 length: 16 residues. V lost 1 base, J lost 3 bases, and 16 bases lay in between. The sample is drawn from a study of blood T cell repertoires in COVID-19. The overall study: COVID-19 samples from acute and convalescent phases originated in the United States, Italy and Spain. T cells, B-cell-depleted T cells, or PBMCs supplied cDNA or gDNA.

Method: immunoSEQ multiplex PCR; TCRdb's copy keeps in-frame clones and lacks some. The sample lists around 250,000 clones; roughly 85% were seen once. The sequenced sample was peripheral blood. This TCR was recovered from a woman aged 18-35 years with acute or convalescent COVID-19. The gene calls are TRBV3-1 (or the pseudogene TRBV3-2) and TRBJ2-7; possible D gene TRBD1, 5 bases. This CDR3 reads CASSQGPIDSHYEQYF. The CDR3 nucleotides are TGTGCCAGCAGCCAAGGCCCCATAGACAGCCACTACGAGCAGTACTTC.